Below are 13 T cell receptor beta chains sequenced from a single sample in a study of T cells in Graves' hyperthyroidism and ophthalmopathy (dated by TCRdb to the late 2010s). The receptor library was made with multiplex PCR. This sample was sequenced with an Illumina HiSeq 2000. The TCR beta CDR3 regions were amplified from the RNA transcripts. A first-round RT-PCR of the TCR CDR3 used the HTBI primer set with the Qiagen OneStep RT-PCR kit. TCRdb took the public reads, trimmed them with fastp at Q25, ran MiXCR for clone calling and kept in-frame beta chains. Every entry covers one CDR3 protein and lists the most common genes and DNA from its rows. The sample profile shows around 690,000 distinct CDR3 sequences; around 20% of them were found once. The ten largest clones add up to over 30% of the sample. Input material: blood. These receptors all come from a man aged 30 to 39 with Graves' ophthalmopathy.

Written as DNA, the CDR3 is TGCAGCGTTGGCACAGGGCTCTCTGGGGCCAACGTCCTGACTTTC. It translates to CSVGTGLSGANVLTF. The chain combines TRBV29-1 with TRBJ2-6, with TRBD1 as a possible D gene (6 bases). The CDR3 is 15 residues long. The V gene lost 4 bases and the J gene lost 0 bases, with 10 bases spanning the gap. Germline V CDR1 and CDR2: SQVTM, ANQGSEA.

The chain has TRBV28 and TRBJ2-5; D possibly corresponds to TRBD2 (5 bases). Germline-derived CDR1 and CDR2 are MDHEN and SYDVKM. The CDR3 covers 14 residues. Trimming removed 6 bases from V and 5 bases from J, with 16 bases in between. The CDR3 is CASRRHRGAETQYF. DNA for the CDR3: TGTGCCAGCAGGCGCCATCGGGGAGCCGAGACCCAGTACTTC.

This clonotype was counted ten times or more. The V gene is TRBV28, the J gene TRBJ2-7, with 8 bases fitting TRBD1. V lost 6 bases and J lost 0; bases outside the gene matches: 7. The CDR3 is made up of 15 amino acids. CDR1 is MDHEN, CDR2 SYDVKM, per germline. The CDR3 loop is CASRRQGANSYEQYF. The CDR3 region has the DNA TGTGCCAGCAGGCGCCAGGGGGCGAACTCCTACGAGCAGTACTTC.

This clonotype was seen more than once but under ten times. The rearrangement joins TRBV12-3 or TRBV12-4 to TRBJ2-1; TRBD2 aligns across 8 bases. The CDR3 is 16 residues long. The V segment lost 4 bases and the J segment 0 bases; nucleotides outside the gene matches: 5. CDR3 coding DNA: TGTGCCAGCAGTTGGGCGGGAGGCATCTCCTACAATGAGCAGTTCTTC. Its protein product is CASSWAGGISYNEQFF.

The chain recombines TRBV29-1 with TRBJ2-3, with a possible D match to TRBD2 (5 bases). Trimming removed 1 base at V and 5 bases at J, with 13 bases between. Germline V gene data show CDR1 as SQVTM and CDR2 as ANQGSEA. The CDR3 runs to 14 residues. The CDR3 DNA reads as TGCAGCGTTGAAGGCCTGGAGGTTGGAGATACGCAGTATTTT. This codes for CSVEGLEVGDTQYF.

As for this clonotype: A much larger clone differs by one base, so this may be a read error. The V call is TRBV30, the J call TRBJ2-3, with D unresolved. CDR1 and CDR2 (germline): GTSNPN, SVGIG (reference sequence). Trimming pared 3 bases from V and 6 bases from J, leaving 13 bases between. This CDR3 region has 13 residues. The CDR3 DNA reads TGTGCCTGGAGGAGTATAGGCGCGGATACGCAGTATTTT. It is translated as CAWRSIGADTQYF. Full variable domain (missing parts from reference TRBV30 and TRBJ2-3): SQTIHQWPATLVQPVGSPLSLECTVEGTSNPNLYWYRQAAGRGLQLLFYSVGIGQISSEVPQNLSASRPQDRQFILSSKKLLLSDSGFYLCAWRSIGADTQYFGPGTRLTVL.

Turning to this clonotype: This may be a read error, as it is one base from a much larger clone. V usage is TRBV3-1 and J usage is TRBJ2-7; maybe TRBD2 (7 bases). Germline V lookup: CDR1 LGHDT, CDR2 YNNKEL (reference sequence). The CDR3 consists of 17 residues. The CDR3 DNA reads TGTGCCAGCAGCCAAGATCTCTTTCCAGCGGGACACTACGGGCAGTACTTC. Translated, it gives CASSQDLFPAGHYGQYF.

This clonotype was detected ten times or more. The rearrangement uses TRBV28 and TRBJ2-7, with 12 bases fitting TRBD2. Losses at the gene ends were 1 base for V and 0 bases for J; bases not matched to a gene: 10. Per the germline V gene, CDR1 is MDHEN and CDR2 is SYDVKM. CDR3 length: 19 residues. The CDR3 is CASSLSRLAGVQISYEQYF. The CDR3 region has the DNA TGTGCCAGCAGTTTATCCAGACTAGCGGGAGTTCAGATCTCCTACGAGCAGTACTTC.

The rearrangement joins TRBV4-1 to TRBJ2-3, with D possibly matching TRBD1 (6 bases). V was cut by 1 base and J by 3 bases, with 14 bases left in between. CDR1 is MGHRA, CDR2 YSYEKL, per germline. The CDR3 has 16 residues. CDR3 coding DNA: TGCGCCAGCAGCCAAGTCTATGAGGGGGAGACAGATACGCAGTATTTT. Its protein is CASSQVYEGETDTQYF.

This clonotype was seen at least ten times. This chain connects TRBV6-5 to TRBJ2-2, with TRBD2 identical over 9 bases. This CDR3 has 15 amino acids. Losses at the gene ends were 2 bases for V and 3 bases for J; bases not matched to a gene: 1. Germline V gives CDR1 MNHEY, CDR2 SVGAGI. The CDR3: CASSYRGRDTGELFF. In DNA form, the CDR3 reads TGTGCCAGCAGTTACCGCGGGAGGGACACCGGGGAGCTGTTTTTT.

In its sample, this clonotype was seen a few times. The junction does not match germline at one end; this may be a read error. J is TRBJ2-7 and V is TRBV5-1; 14 bases are shared with TRBD2. The length of the CDR3 is 17 residues. From germline, CDR1 is SGHRS and CDR2 YFSETQ. This CDR3 is CASSLESEGRTSGRLYF. The CDR3 region has the DNA TGTGCCAGCAGCTTGGAAAGCGAAGGTAGGACTAGCGGGAGGTTGTACTTC. Full variable domain (missing parts from reference TRBV5-1 and TRBJ2-7): KAGVTQTPRYLIKTRGQQVTLSCSPISGHRSVSWYQQTPGQGLQFLFEYFSETQRNKGNFPGRFSGRQFSNSRSEMNVSTLELGDSALYLCASSLESEGRTSGRLYFGPGTRLTVT.

This chain links TRBV20-1 with TRBJ1-2; weak D call: TRBD1 (6 bases). Trimming left V 0 bases short and J 5 bases short, with 16 bases between. Germline values: CDR1 DFQATT, CDR2 SNEGSKA (reference sequence). There are 15 residues in the CDR3. CDR3 DNA sequence: TGCAGTGCTAGAGATCCAAGGGGGGACCTATATGGCTACACCTTC. Translating gives CSARDPRGDLYGYTF.

This clonotype was recorded at least ten times. This chain links TRBV11-2 with TRBJ2-7; no clear D gene. The CDR3 spans 14 residues. Trimming stripped 2 bases from V and 0 bases from J, with 8 bases between. Germline CDR1 reads SGHAT; CDR2 reads FQNNGV. The CDR3 DNA reads TGTGCCAGCAGCTTACTTTCCAGCTCCTACGAGCAGTACTTC. As protein: CASSLLSSSYEQYF.